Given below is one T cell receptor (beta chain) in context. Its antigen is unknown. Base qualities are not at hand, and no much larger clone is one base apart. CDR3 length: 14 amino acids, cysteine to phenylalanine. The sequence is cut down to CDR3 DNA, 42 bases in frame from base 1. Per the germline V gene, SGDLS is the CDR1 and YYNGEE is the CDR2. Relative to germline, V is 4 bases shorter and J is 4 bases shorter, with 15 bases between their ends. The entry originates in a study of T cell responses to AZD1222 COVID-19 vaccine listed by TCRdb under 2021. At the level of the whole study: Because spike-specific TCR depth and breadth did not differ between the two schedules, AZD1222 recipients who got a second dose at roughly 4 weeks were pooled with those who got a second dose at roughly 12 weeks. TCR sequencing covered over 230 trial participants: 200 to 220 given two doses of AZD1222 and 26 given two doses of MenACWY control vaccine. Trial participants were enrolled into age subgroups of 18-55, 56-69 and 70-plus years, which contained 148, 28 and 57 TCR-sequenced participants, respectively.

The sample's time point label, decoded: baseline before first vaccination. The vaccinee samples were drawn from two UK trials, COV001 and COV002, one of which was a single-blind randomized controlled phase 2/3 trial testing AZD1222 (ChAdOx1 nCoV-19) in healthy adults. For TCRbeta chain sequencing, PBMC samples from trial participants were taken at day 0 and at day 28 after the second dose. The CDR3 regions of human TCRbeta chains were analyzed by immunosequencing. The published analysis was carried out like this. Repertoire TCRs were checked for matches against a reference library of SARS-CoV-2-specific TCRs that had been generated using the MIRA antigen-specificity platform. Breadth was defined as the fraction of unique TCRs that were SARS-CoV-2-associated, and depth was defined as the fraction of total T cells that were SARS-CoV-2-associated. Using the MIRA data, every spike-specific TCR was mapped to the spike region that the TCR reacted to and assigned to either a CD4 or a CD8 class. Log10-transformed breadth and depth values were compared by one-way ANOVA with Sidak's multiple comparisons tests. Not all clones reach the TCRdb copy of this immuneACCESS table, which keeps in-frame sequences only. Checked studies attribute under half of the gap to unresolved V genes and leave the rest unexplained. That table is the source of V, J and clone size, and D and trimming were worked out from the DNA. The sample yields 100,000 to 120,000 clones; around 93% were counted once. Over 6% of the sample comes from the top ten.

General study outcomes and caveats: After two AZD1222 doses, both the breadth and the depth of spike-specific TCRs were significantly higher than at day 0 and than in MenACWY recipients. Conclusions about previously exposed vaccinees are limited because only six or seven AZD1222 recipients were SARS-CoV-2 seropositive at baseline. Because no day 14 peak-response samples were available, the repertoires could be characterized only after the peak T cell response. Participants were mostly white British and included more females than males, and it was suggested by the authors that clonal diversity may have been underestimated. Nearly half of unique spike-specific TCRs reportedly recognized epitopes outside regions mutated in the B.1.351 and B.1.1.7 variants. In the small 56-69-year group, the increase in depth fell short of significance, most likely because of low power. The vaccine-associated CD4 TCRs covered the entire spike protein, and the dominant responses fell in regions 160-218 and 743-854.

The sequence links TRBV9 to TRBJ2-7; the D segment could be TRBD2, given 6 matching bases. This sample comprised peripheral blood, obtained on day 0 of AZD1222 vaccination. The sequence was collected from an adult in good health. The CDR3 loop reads CASSPSGGEYEQYF. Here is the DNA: TGTGCCAGCAGCCCCAGTGGAGGGGAATACGAGCAGTACTTC. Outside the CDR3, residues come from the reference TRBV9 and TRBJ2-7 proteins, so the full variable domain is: DSGVTQTPKHLITATGQRVTLRCSPRSGDLSVYWYQQSLDQGLQFLIQYYNGEERAKGNILERFSAQQFPDLHSELNLSSLELGDSALYFCASSPSGGEYEQYFGPGTRLTVT.